The 2 T cell receptor beta chains listed next were all sequenced from one sample in a study of control samples from healthy donors and cancer patients. Produced via immunoSEQ multiplex PCR; TCRdb's table is partial and in-frame only. Of roughly 180,000 clones in the sample, about 91% were seen once. Sequenced: blood. Receptor source: a woman between 40 and 50 years old in good health.

The rearrangement joins TRBV7-2 to TRBJ1-6; D unclear. Germline CDR1 and CDR2: SGHTA and FQGNSA. V lost 7 bases and J 7 bases, leaving 17 bases between the germline ends. The CDR3 contains 15 residues. The CDR3: CASTFSPAGNSPLHF. The CDR3 DNA sequence: TGTGCCAGCACCTTCTCCCCCGCGGGGAATTCACCCCTCCACTTT.

The chain has TRBV7-2 and TRBJ2-3, with TRBD2 identical over 8 bases. V shed 7 bases, J shed 1 base, and the junction held 7 bases outside the gene matches. The CDR3 contains 15 residues. Germline assignment: CDR1 SGHTA and CDR2 FQGNSA. The chain's CDR3 is CASNKSGGRTDTQYF. The CDR3 DNA reads TGTGCCAGCAACAAATCGGGGGGGCGCACAGATACGCAGTATTTT.